Listed below are T cell receptor beta chains from one sample, sequenced in a study of CD8+ T cells in alopecia areata. Clones were sequenced by immunoSEQ multiplex PCR, and TCRdb holds only the in-frame ones, with some missing. The repertoire has 120,000 to 150,000 clones, more than 85% of them found once; the top ten carry around 13%. The sample in question was CD8+ T cells sorted from blood, obtained at week 4, from a patient treated with tofacitinib. All receptors come from a human donor with alopecia areata. Each CDR3 is given with its conserved first and last residue. Each record gives: CDR3 DNA, CDR3 protein, D gene, clone size, J gene, V gene. A D gene is named only where the DNA matches it firmly. For some rows the clone size is stated as once, few or many, or as a class when expanded; others skip it.

TGCGCCAGCAGCCCGTCCCCGGGACAGGGACAAGAGACCCAGTACTTC CASSPSPGQGQETQYF TRBD1 - TRBJ2-5 TRBV5-1
TGTGCCAGCAGCCGACAGCGGGATGCAGATACGCAGTATTTT CASSRQRDADTQYF TRBD2 - TRBJ2-3 TRBV7-9
TGTGCCAGCAGTTTATTCGGGGGCGCAGTCAACTACGAGCAGTACTTC CASSLFGGAVNYEQYF - - TRBJ2-7 TRBV27
TGCGCCAGCAGCCAAGCAAGGGTCGGGGAGGGCGAGCAGTACTTC CASSQARVGEGEQYF TRBD2 - TRBJ2-7 TRBV4-1
TGTGCCAGCAGCCTGACAGGGTTCGACGAGCAGTACTTC CASSLTGFDEQYF TRBD1 - TRBJ2-7 TRBV5-6
TGCGCCAGCAGCTCCGACTATCCTGAGCAGTTCTTC CASSSDYPEQFF - - TRBJ2-1 TRBV5-1
TGTGCCACCCGCAAGGAGAAAGAGACCCAGTACTTC CATRKEKETQYF - - TRBJ2-5 TRBV10-3
TGTGCCAGCAGCTCAGCTAGCGGGAGTCGCAATGAGCAGTTCTTC CASSSASGSRNEQFF TRBD2 - TRBJ2-1 TRBV7-9
TGTGCCAGCAGCTTAGTAGAGGGGGGGACAGCCACAGATACGCAGTATTTT CASSLVEGGTATDTQYF - - TRBJ2-3 TRBV7-8
TGTGCCAGCAGCGTGTCTGCGGCGGGAGGACGAGAGCAGTACTTC CASSVSAAGGREQYF TRBD2 few TRBJ2-7 TRBV9
TGTGCCAGCAGTGTAAAGCTCGGGGTCTCCTACGAGCAGTACTTC CASSVKLGVSYEQYF - - TRBJ2-7 TRBV25-1
TGTGCCAGCAGTTTCCAATTTAACACCGGGGAGCTGTTTTTT CASSFQFNTGELFF - - TRBJ2-2 TRBV9
TGCGCCAGCAGCCAAGATCCGGCTAGCGGGAGTTCCGGGGAGCTGTTTTTT CASSQDPASGSSGELFF TRBD2 - TRBJ2-2 TRBV4-1
TGCAGCGTTGAAGTAGCGGGGGGGCCCTACGAGCAGTACTTC CSVEVAGGPYEQYF TRBD2 - TRBJ2-7 TRBV29-1
TGTGCCAGCAGCCTGGAGGCAGGGTCTTACAATGAGCAGTTCTTC CASSLEAGSYNEQFF - - TRBJ2-1 TRBV6-6
TGCGCCAGCAGCCCGGAGGCGGAGTCTGTCCATCAGCCCCAGCATTTT CASSPEAESVHQPQHF - - TRBJ1-5 TRBV4-1
TGCGCCAGCCAGGCCCCGGGACAGCAGTTCTTC CASQAPGQQFF - - TRBJ2-1 TRBV10-2
TGCAGCGTTGAAACCGGGACAGAATCCTACGAGCAGTACTTC CSVETGTESYEQYF TRBD1 - TRBJ2-7 TRBV29-1
TGTGCCAGCAGTCCCCTAGCGACCGGGGAGCTGTTTTTT CASSPLATGELFF - - TRBJ2-2 TRBV6-6
TGTGCCAGCAGCTGGGACAGCTTTAACAATGAGCAGTTCTTC CASSWDSFNNEQFF TRBD1 - TRBJ2-1 TRBV7-6
TGTGCCAGCAGTCCGCAGGACAGGGGTTACACCGGGGAGCTGTTTTTT CASSPQDRGYTGELFF TRBD1 once TRBJ2-2 TRBV27
TGCAGCGTTGCGGAGGGCGGCTCCTACGAGCAGTACTTC CSVAEGGSYEQYF - - TRBJ2-7 TRBV29-1
TGCAGCGTTGAGGGGTCGGGGGGCATTCAGTACTTC CSVEGSGGIQYF TRBD2 - TRBJ2-4 TRBV29-1
TGCAGCGTTCAGCCGGGGTACTATGGCTACACCTTC CSVQPGYYGYTF - - TRBJ1-2 TRBV29-1
TGCGCCAGCAGCTTGTCGGGGGTCGGCTACACCTTC CASSLSGVGYTF - - TRBJ1-2 TRBV5-1
TGTGCCAGCAGCCAAGCGGGGGCAACCTACGAGCAGTACTTC CASSQAGATYEQYF TRBD2 - TRBJ2-7 TRBV13
TGTGCCACCAGCAGACACGGTTACAATCAGCCCCAGCATTTT CATSRHGYNQPQHF - - TRBJ1-5 TRBV15
TGTGCCAGCAGCTTGGTGGGGTACACTGAGCAGTTCTTC CASSLVGYTEQFF - - TRBJ2-1 TRBV5-6
TGTGCCATCAGTGAAGAGGACAGCCCGTATGAAGCTTTCTTT CAISEEDSPYEAFF - - TRBJ1-1 TRBV10-3
TGTGCCAGCAGCCCCCCCGTTGCCGGGGAGCTGTTTTTT CASSPPVAGELFF - - TRBJ2-2 TRBV9
TGTGCCTGGACGATTGGTGGTGTTAATGAGCAGTTCTTC CAWTIGGVNEQFF - once TRBJ2-1 TRBV30
TGTGCCACCAGCAGACCGCGACAGGGAGGCGGCTACACCTTC CATSRPRQGGGYTF TRBD1 - TRBJ1-2 TRBV15
TGTGCCAGCAGCTTAGGTCGGTTTGACAGGGGCCACCTTGACTTC CASSLGRFDRGHLDF TRBD1 - TRBJ2-4 TRBV11-1
TGTGCCAGCAAAGAGATCCAGGACAGGGCATTCGAGGGCTACACCTTC CASKEIQDRAFEGYTF TRBD1 - TRBJ1-2 TRBV2